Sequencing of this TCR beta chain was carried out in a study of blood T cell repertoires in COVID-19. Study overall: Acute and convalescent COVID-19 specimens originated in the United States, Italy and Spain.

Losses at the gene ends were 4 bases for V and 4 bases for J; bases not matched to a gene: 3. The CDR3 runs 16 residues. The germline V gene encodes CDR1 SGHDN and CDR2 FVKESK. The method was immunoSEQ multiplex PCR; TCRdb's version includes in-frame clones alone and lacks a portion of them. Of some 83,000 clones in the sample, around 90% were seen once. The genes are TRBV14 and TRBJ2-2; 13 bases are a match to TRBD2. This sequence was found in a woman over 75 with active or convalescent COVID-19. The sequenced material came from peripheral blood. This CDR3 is CASSRGLAGPTGELFF. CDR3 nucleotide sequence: TGTGCCAGCAGCCGGGGACTAGCGGGACCCACCGGGGAGCTGTTTTTT.